This T cell receptor (beta chain) stems from a study of T cell clonotyping in hematopoietic cell transplantation. Findings of the study overall: Recipient TCR diversity dropped after transplant; expanded clonotypes rose from day 30 to 180. At the given depth, recipient repertoires were over 95% de novo clonotypes.

Profiled with immunoSEQ multiplex PCR; TCRdb holds only in-frame clones, not every one. The table includes some 5,000 clones, 77% detected once. CDR1 is SNHLY and CDR2 is FYNNEI in the germline V gene. Trimming shortened V by 5 bases and J by 0 bases, and 13 bases separated the two germline ends. CDR3 length equals 16 residues. In its sample, this clone was seen a few times. Its antigen is unknown. This receptor was taken from a male patient aged 50 or older who had an allogeneic stem cell transplant from an unrelated donor, so the T cells may come from the graft donor. Some clones in this sample may be carry-over from other donors' samples. The material sequenced was PBMCs, taken 100 days after allogeneic stem cell transplant. The chain uses TRBV2 and TRBJ2-2; D may be TRBD1 (7 bases). The CDR3 here is CASSLRRGANTGELFF. The DNA of the CDR3 is TGTGCCAGCAGTCTTCGCAGGGGGGCGAACACCGGGGAGCTGTTTTTT.